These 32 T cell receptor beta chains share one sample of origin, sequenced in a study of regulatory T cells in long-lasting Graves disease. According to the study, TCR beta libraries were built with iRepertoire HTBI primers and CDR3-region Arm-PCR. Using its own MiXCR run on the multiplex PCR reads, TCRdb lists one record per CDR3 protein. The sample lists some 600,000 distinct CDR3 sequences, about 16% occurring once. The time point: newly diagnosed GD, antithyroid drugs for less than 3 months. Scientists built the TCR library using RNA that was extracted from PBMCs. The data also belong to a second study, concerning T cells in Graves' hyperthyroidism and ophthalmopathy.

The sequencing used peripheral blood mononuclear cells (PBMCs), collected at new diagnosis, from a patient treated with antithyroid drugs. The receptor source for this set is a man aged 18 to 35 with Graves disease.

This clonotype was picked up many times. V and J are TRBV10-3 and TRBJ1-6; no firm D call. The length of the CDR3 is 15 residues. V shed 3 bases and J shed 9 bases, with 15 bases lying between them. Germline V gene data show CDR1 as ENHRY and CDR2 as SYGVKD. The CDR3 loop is CAISDGQRASSPLHF. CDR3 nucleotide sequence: TGTGCCATCAGTGACGGCCAAAGGGCGAGTTCACCCCTCCACTTT.

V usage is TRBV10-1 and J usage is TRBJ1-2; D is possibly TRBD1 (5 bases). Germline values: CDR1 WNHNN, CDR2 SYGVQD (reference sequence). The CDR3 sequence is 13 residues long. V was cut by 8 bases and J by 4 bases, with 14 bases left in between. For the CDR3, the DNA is TGCGCCAGCCAGCTCGGACACGGCTATGGCTACACCTTC. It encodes CASQLGHGYGYTF.

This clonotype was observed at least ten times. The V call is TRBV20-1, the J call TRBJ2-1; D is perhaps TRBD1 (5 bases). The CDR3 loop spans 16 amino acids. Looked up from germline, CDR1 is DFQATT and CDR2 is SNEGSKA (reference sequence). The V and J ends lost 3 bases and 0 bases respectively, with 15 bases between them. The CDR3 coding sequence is TGCAGTGCTAGGATCCCGACAGCTAGCTCCTACAATGAGCAGTTCTTC. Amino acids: CSARIPTASSYNEQFF.

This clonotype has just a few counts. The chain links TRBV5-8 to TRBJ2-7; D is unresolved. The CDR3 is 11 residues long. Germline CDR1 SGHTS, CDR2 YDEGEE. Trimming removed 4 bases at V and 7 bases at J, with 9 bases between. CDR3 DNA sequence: TGTGCCAGCAGCCCAAGGTGGGAGCAGTACTTC. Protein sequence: CASSPRWEQYF.

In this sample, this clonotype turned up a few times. DNA for the CDR3: TGTGCCAGCAGCTCCGGGACAGGGTCGCATGGCTACACCTTC. Translation: CASSSGTGSHGYTF. The J gene is TRBJ1-2, the V gene TRBV7-9, with TRBD1 identical over 9 bases. J was trimmed by 6 bases and V by 4 bases; bases with no gene match: 6. This CDR3 spans 14 amino acids. The germline gives CDR1 SEHNR, CDR2 FQNEAQ (reference sequence).

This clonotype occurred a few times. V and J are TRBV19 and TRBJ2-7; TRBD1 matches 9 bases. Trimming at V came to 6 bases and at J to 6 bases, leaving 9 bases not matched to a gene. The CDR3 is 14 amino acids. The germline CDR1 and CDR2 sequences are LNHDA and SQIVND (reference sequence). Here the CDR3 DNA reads TGTGCCAGTAGCCAAGGCGGGACAGGGATCGAGCAGTACTTC. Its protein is CASSQGGTGIEQYF.

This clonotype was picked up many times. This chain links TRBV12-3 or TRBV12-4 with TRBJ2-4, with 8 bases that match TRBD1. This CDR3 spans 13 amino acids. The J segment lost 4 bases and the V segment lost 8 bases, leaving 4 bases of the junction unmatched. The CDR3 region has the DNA TGTGCCAGCGGCCAGGGGGCTAAAAACATTCAGTACTTC. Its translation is CASGQGAKNIQYF.

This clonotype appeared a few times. The CDR3 loop is CASMRLGSGNQPQHF. CDR3 DNA: TGTGCCAGCATGCGGCTGGGATCGGGGAATCAGCCCCAGCATTTT. V usage is TRBV28 and J usage is TRBJ1-5, with unresolved D. The CDR3 loop spans 15 amino acids. The germline V gene encodes CDR1 MDHEN and CDR2 SYDVKM. Trimming took off 7 bases at V and 4 bases at J, with 17 bases between the two ends.

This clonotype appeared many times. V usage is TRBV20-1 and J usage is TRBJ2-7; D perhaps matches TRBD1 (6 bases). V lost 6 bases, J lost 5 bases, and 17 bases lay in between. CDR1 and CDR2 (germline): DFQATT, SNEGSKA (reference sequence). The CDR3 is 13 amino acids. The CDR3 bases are TGCAGTGCCAGAACAGCAGGGGCGCACGAGCAGTACTTC. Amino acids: CSARTAGAHEQYF.

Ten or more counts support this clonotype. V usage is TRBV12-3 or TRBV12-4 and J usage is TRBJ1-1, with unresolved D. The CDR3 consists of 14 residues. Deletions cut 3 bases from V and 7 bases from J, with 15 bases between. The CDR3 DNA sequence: TGTGCCAGCAGTTTTACCAGAGTCTATAATGAAGCTTTCTTT. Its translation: CASSFTRVYNEAFF.

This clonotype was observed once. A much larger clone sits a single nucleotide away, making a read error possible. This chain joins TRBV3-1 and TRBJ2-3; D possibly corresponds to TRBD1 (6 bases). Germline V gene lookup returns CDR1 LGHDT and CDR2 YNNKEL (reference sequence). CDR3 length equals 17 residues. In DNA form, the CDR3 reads TGTGCCGGCAGCCAAAAGGTCCAGGGGAGATACACAGATACGCAGTATTTT. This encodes CAGSQKVQGRYTDTQYF.

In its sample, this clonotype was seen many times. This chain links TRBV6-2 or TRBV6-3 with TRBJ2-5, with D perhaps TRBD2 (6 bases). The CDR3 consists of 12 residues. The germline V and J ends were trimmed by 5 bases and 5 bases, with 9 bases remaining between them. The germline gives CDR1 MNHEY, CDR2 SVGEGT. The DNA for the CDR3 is TGTGCCAGCAGTGGGGGGTGGGAGACCCAGTACTTC. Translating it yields CASSGGWETQYF.

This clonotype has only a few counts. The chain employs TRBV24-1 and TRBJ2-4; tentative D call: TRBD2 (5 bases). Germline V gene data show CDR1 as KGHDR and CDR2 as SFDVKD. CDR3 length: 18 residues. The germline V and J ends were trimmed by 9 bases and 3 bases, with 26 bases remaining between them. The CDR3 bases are TGTGCCACCTCACAGAGCGGCCATTCCTCCGGTATCAAAAACATTCAGTACTTC. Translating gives CATSQSGHSSGIKNIQYF.

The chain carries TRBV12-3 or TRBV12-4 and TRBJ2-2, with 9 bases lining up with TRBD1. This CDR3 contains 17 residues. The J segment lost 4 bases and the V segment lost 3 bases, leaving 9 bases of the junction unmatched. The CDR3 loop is CASSFRTGVRITGELFF. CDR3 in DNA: TGTGCCAGCAGTTTCCGGACAGGGGTCCGGATCACCGGGGAGCTGTTTTTT.

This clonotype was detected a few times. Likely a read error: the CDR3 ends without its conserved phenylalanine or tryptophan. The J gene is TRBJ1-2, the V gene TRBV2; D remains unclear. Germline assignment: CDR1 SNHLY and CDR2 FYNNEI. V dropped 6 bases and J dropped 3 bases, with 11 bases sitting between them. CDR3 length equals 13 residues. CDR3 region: CASRRGRDYGYTS. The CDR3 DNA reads TGTGCCAGCAGACGAGGCAGAGACTATGGCTACACCTCC.

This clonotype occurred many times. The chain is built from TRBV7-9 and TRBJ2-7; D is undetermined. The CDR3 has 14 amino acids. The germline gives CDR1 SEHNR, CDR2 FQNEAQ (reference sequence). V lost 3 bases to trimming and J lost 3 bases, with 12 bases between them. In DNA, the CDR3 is TGTGCCAGCAGCTTTATTAACAGCAGCTACGAGCAGTACTTC. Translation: CASSFINSSYEQYF.

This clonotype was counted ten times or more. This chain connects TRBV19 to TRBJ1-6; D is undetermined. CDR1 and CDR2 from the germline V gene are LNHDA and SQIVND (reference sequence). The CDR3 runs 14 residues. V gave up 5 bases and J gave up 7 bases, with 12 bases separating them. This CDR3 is CASSPVEQNSPLHF. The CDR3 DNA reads TGTGCCAGTAGTCCCGTGGAACAGAATTCACCCCTCCACTTT.

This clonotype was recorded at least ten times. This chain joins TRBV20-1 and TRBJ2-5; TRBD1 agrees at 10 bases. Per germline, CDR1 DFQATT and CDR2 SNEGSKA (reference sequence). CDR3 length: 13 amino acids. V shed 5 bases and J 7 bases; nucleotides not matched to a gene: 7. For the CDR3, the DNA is TGCAGTGCTGCAGGGACAGGGGATTGGACCCAGTACTTC. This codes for CSAAGTGDWTQYF.

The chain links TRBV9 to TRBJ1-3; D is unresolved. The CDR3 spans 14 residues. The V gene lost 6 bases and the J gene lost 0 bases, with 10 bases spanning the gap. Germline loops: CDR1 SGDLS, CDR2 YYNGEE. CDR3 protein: CASNPSGSGNTIYF. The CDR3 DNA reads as TGTGCCAGCAACCCGTCGGGCTCTGGAAACACCATATATTTT.

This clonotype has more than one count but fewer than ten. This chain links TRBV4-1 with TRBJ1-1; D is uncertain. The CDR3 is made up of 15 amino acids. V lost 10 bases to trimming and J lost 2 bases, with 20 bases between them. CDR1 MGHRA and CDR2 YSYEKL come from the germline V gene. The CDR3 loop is CATKQVSPVNTEAFF. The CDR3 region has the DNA TGCGCCACCAAGCAGGTGTCACCGGTAAACACTGAAGCTTTCTTT.

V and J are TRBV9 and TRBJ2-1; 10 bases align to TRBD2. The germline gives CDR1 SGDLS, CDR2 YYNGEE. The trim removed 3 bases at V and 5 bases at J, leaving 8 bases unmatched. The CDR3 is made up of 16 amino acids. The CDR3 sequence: CASSASLAGVHNEQFF. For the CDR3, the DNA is TGTGCCAGCAGCGCGTCTCTAGCGGGAGTGCACAATGAGCAGTTCTTC.

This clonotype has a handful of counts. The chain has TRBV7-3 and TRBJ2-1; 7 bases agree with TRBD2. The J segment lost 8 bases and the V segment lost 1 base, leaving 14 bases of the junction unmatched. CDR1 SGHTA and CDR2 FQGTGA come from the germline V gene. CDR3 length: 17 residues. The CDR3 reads CASSLMALAGTTDEQFF. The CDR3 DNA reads TGTGCCAGCAGCTTAATGGCTTTGGCAGGGACTACGGATGAGCAGTTCTTC.

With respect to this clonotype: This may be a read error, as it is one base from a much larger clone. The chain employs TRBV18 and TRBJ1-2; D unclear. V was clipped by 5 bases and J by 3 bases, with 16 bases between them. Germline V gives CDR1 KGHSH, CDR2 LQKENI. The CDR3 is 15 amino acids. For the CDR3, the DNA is TGTGCCAGCTCAACCTCGGGCCGATCTGACTATGGCTACACCTTC. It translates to CASSTSGRSDYGYTF.

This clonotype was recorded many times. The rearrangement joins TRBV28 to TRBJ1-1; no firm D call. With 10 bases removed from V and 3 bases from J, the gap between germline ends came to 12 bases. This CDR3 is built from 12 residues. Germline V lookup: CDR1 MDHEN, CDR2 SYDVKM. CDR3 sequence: CAITVKDTEAFF. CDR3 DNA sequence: TGTGCCATAACAGTGAAGGACACTGAAGCTTTCTTT.

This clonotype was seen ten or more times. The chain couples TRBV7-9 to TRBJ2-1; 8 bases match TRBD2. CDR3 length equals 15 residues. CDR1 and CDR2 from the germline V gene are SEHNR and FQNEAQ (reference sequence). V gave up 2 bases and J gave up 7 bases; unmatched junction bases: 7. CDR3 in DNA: TGTGCCAGCAGCTTAACGGGAGGGCCTTCGAATGAGCAGTTCTTC. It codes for CASSLTGGPSNEQFF.

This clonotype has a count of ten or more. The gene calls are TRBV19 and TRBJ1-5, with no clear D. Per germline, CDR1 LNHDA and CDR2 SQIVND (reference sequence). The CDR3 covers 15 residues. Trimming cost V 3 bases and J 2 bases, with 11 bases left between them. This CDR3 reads CASSITGYGNQPQHF. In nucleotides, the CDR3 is TGTGCCAGTAGTATCACGGGGTACGGCAATCAGCCCCAGCATTTT.

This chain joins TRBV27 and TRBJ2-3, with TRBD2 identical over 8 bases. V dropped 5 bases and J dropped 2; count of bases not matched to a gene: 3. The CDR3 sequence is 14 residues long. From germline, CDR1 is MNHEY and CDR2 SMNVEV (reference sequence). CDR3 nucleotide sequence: TGTGCCAGCAGTAGCGGGGGAACCACAGATACGCAGTATTTT. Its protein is CASSSGGTTDTQYF.

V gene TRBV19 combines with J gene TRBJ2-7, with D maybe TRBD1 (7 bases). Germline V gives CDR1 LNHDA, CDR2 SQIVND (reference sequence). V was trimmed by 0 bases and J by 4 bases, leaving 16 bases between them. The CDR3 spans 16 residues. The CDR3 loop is CASSIDDRQGGYEQYF. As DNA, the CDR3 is TGTGCCAGTAGTATAGACGACCGACAGGGAGGTTACGAGCAGTACTTC. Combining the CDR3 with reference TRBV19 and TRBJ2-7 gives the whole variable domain DGGITQSPKYLFRKEGQNVTLSCEQNLNHDAMYWYRQDPGQGLRLIYYSQIVNDFQKGDIAEGYSVSREKKESFPLTVTSAQKNPTAFYLCASSIDDRQGGYEQYFGPGTRLTVT.

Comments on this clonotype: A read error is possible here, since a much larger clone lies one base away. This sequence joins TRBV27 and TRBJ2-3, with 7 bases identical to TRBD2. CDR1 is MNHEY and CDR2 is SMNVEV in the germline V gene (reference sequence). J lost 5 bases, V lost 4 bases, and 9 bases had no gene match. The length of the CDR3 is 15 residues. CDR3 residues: CASSWRGTFRDTQYF. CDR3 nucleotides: TGTGCCAGCAGTTGGCGGGGGACTTTTCGAGATACGCAGTATTTT.

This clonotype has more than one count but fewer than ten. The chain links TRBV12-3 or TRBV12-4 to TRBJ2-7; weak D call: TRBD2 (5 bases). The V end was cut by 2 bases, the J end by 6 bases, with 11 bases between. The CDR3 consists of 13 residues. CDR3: CASSLSLAGEQYF. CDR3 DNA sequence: TGTGCCAGCAGTTTATCCCTGGCGGGCGAGCAGTACTTC.

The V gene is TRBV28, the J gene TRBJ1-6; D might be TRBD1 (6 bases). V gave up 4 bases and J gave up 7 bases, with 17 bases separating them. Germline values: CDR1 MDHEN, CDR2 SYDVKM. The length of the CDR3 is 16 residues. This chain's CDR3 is CASSSLTGRRNSPLHF. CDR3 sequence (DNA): TGTGCCAGCAGTTCGTTGACAGGCCGCCGAAATTCACCCCTCCACTTT.

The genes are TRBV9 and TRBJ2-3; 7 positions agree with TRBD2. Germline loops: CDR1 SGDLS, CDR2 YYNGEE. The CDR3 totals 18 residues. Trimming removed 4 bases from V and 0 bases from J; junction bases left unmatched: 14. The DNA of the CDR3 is TGTGCCAGCAGCCACCGCCCCTCTAGCGGAGGGAGCACAGATACGCAGTATTTT. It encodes CASSHRPSSGGSTDTQYF.